What follows is one T cell receptor beta chain and its context. This clonotype came up many times. Its antigen is still unknown. Per-base quality was not reported, and no clone a single base away is much larger than it. These data belong to a study of early T cells in non-severe SARS-CoV-2 infection (dated by TCRdb to the early 2020s). Concerning the study at large: Because TCR sequencing was done on bulk RNA from unsorted whole blood, the alpha and beta chains could not be paired.

From the cysteine through the phenylalanine, the CDR3 covers 13 amino acids. The read is trimmed to its CDR3 DNA, 39 bases read in frame from base 1. V sheds 2 bases and J sheds 5 bases, leaving 6 bases between their ends. The germline V gene yields KGHSH for CDR1 and LQKENI for CDR2. Library preparation was by 5' RACE. The instrument was a NextSeq 500. The TCR library protocol attached unique molecular identifiers to individual cDNA molecules to correct for sequencing error and PCR bias. Both TCR alpha and beta chains were sequenced, and tight co-correlation was observed between alpha and beta sequence abundances in each sample. The source study handled its data this way. V gene, J gene and CDR3 annotation of TCR sequences was performed with Decombinator V4. TCRs were defined as expanded if a significant change between any two time points was detected under a Poisson model with p below 0.0001. TCR abundances were normalised to the total number of TCRs sequenced per sample and expressed as counts per million. MAIT TCRs were defined by TRAV1-2 paired with TRAJ12, TRAJ20 or TRAJ33, and iNKT TCRs by TRAV10 paired with TRAJ18. VDJdb, accessed 1 November 2021, was searched for CMV, EBV and SARS-CoV-2 annotated TCRs, with TCRs annotated for multiple antigens excluded. TCRdb reprocessed the public reads (quality trimming at Q25 with fastp, clone calling with MiXCR) and kept in-frame beta chains. Each CDR3 protein gets just one entry, which takes the most common genes and DNA from the rows behind it. None of the V and J calls come from the authors' own analysis; TCRdb made them. For this sample there are around 76,000 distinct CDR3 sequences; more than 9% appear just once. In total, the top ten clones hold 3.5% to 5% of the sample.

Set within a cohort of healthcare workers in London, UK, this nested case-control study involved weekly PCR testing of nasopharyngeal swabs along with blood sampling. Healthcare workers were enrolled in the week of the UK lockdown, from 23 to 31 March 2020, and were followed every week for up to roughly 15 weeks. General conclusions and limits of the study: VDJdb matching was skewed toward anti-spike CD8 responses and likely underestimated virus-specific expansions, missing private and CD4 specificities.

The sequencing sample was made of whole blood. Recombination connected TRBV18 to TRBJ2-2; a confident D gene designation cannot be given. This sequence originates from an adult who was a healthcare worker with PCR-confirmed SARS-CoV-2 infection or an uninfected control (not recorded which). The CDR3 region: CASSPLATGELFF. Read as DNA, the sequence is TGTGCCAGCTCACCATTGGCGACCGGGGAGCTGTTTTTT.